This T cell receptor beta chain was profiled in a study of T cells after yellow fever vaccination. Study in general: In the case of low-cell-number fractions, SMART-Seq v4 Ultra Low Input was used for preparation.

This clonotype has at least ten counts. Its antigen is as yet unknown. The authors made TCR cDNA by 5'RACE template switching, adding a universal primer site and UMIs. TCRdb analysed the 5' RACE reads with MiXCR anew, one entry per CDR3 protein. Of more than 300,000 distinct CDR3 sequences in the sample, around 4.3% were seen once. Whole-study results and caveats: Detected again after the booster were most primary-vaccination clones, at approximately 95% CD4 and more than 70% CD8. One caveat is that FACS-sorted repertoires could contain abundant clonotypes contaminating from the bulk population.

The CDR3 is made up of 13 amino acids. Trimming pared 6 bases from V and 7 bases from J, leaving 13 bases between. The germline V gene has CDR1 ENHRY and CDR2 SYGVKD. The origin of this receptor is a man between 18 and 29 years old who received the YFV17D yellow fever vaccine. The chain links TRBV10-3 to TRBJ2-1; a possible D gene is TRBD2 (5 bases). The input for sequencing was PBMCs, taken 15 days after the yellow fever booster vaccination. The CDR3 region is CAISPRTGNEQFF. CDR3 bases: TGTGCCATCAGCCCCCGGACTGGGAATGAGCAGTTCTTC.